This note documents a single T cell receptor (beta chain) sequence. Sequenced by immunoSEQ multiplex PCR; TCRdb stores in-frame clones only, minus some. Counted here are approximately 760,000 clones, around 85% occurring once; the ten biggest clones make up approximately 0.01%. This sample stems from a study of shared T cell receptors in the human thymus. V shed 7 bases, J shed 2 bases, and the junction held 21 bases outside the gene matches. Germline V gene data show CDR1 as SQVTM and CDR2 as ANQGSEA. The CDR3 contains 18 residues. These data were also reused for a study on human thymus T cells. According to that study: Surgeons resected thymus tissue during corrective heart surgery.

The receptor's source is a girl in the first two years of life with a congenital heart defect. Sequencing was performed on thymocytes. The chain couples TRBV29-1 to TRBJ2-3; TRBD1 agrees at 7 bases. The CDR3, as DNA: TGCAGCGCGGTTACTGGGGTTTCAGGGGGAGACTACACAGATACGCAGTATTTT. This codes for CSAVTGVSGGDYTDTQYF.